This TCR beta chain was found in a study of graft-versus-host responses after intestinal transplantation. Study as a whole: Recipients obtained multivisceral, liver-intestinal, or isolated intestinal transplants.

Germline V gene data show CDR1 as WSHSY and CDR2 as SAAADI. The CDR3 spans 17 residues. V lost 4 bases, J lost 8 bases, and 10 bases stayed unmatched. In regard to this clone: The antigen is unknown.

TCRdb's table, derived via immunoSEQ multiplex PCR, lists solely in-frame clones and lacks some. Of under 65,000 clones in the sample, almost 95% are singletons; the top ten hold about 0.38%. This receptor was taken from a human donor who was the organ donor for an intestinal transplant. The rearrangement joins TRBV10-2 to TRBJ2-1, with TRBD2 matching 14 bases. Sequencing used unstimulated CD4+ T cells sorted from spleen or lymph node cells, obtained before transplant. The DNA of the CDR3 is TGCGCCAGCAGTGGGACTAGCGGGGGGAGGGGGACCGATGAGCAGTTCTTC. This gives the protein CASSGTSGGRGTDEQFF.